The sequence of this T cell receptor beta chain was determined in a study of blood T cells in healthy people across ages. Study conclusions and caveats: Strong correlation existed between TCR beta diversity and naive T cell percentage.

Concerning this clonotype: The antigen is unknown.

It was with a sample-barcoded 5' primer and a J-beta primer mix that a second PCR of roughly 7 to 12 cycles was run. TCRdb re-analysed the 5' RACE reads in MiXCR, keeping a single row per CDR3 protein. The sample lists over 700,000 distinct CDR3 sequences, roughly 50% seen once, with 41% in the top ten. This CDR3 is built from 15 residues. The receptor comes from a man older than 75 in good health. J is TRBJ1-6 and V is TRBV21-1; the table's D call of TRBD1 was not tested on the DNA. TRBV21-1 is described as a pseudogene. Sequenced input: blood. In DNA form, the CDR3 reads TGTGCCAGCAGGCCCGGGACCGGGTATAATTCACCCCTCCACTTT. Amino acid sequence: CASRPGTGYNSPLHF.